The entry that follows covers one T cell receptor beta chain sequence. Its antigen is undetermined. The PCR had 60 Vbeta and 13 Jbeta primers. Generated by immunoSEQ multiplex PCR, the TCRdb table keeps only in-frame clones and is missing some. This repertoire shows around 100,000 clones, about 76% found once; its top ten account for over 4%. V lost 4 bases, J lost 4 bases, and 15 bases stayed unmatched. This CDR3 region has 18 residues. Germline V gene lookup returns CDR1 LNHDA and CDR2 SQIVND (reference sequence). The data belong to a study of cytomegalovirus exposure and HLA in healthy donors. General study findings and limits: TCR association rates varied by HLA locus in a later analysis, with DRB1 highest and HLA-C lowest.

Input material: PBMCs. This TCR came from a man aged 25 to 40 in good health and CMV-seropositive. V usage is TRBV19 and J usage is TRBJ2-5, with TRBD1 matching 10 bases. CDR3 sequence (DNA): TGTGCCAGTAGTAAGGCCCCTTTCGGGACAGGGGATAGAGAGACCCAGTACTTC. Encoded protein: CASSKAPFGTGDRETQYF.